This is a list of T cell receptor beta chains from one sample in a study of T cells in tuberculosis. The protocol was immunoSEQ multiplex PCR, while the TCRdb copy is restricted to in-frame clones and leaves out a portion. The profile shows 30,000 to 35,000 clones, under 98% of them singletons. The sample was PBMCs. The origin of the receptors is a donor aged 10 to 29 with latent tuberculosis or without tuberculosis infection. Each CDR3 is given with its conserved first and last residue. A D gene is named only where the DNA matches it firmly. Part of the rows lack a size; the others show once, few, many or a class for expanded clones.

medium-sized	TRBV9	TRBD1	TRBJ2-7	TGTGCCAGCAGCGTAGGTAGGGGGACAGGGTCTGACTACGAGCAGTACTTC	CASSVGRGTGSDYEQYF
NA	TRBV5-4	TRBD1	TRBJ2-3	TGTGCCAGTAGGCCCACAGGGGCCCCACGAGGTACGCAGTATTTT	CASRPTGAPRGTQYF
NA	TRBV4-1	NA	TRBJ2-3	TGCGCCAGCAGCCAAGATGGGGCCACATGGCAGTATTTT	CASSQDGATWQYF
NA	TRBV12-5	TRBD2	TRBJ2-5	TGTGCTAGTGGAACCCGCACCGGAGTAGGGCAGGGATATGTTGGGAGGGCCCAAGAGACCCAGTACTTC	CASGTRTGVGQGYVGRAQETQYF
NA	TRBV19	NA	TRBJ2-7	TGTGCCAGTAGTCCGAGGAGGGGAGAGCAGTACTTC	CASSPRRGEQYF
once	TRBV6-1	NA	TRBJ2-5	TGTGCCAGCACCTCACGAGGTCCGGAGACCCAGTACTTC	CASTSRGPETQYF
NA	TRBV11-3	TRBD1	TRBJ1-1	TGTGCCAGCGCAAGACAGGGGAACACTGAAGCTTTCTTT	CASARQGNTEAFF
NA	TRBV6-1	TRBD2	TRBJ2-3	TGTGCCAGCTCGGGAGGGACTCACCCAGATACGCAGTATTTT	CASSGGTHPDTQYF
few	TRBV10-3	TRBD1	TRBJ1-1	TGTGCCATCAGTAGCGGGACAGGGTTTCCTGAAGCTTTCTTT	CAISSGTGFPEAFF
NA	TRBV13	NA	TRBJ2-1	TGTGCCAGCAGCGGAGACGGGGAGCCGGTTGTGAATGAGCAGTTCTTC	CASSGDGEPVVNEQFF
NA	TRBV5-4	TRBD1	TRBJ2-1	TGTGCCAGCAGCTTGGTAGCTCGACAGGGGATCGGTGAGCAGTTCTTC	CASSLVARQGIGEQFF
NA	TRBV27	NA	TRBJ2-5	TGTGCCAGCAGTTTACTAGGGGGAGAGACCCAGTACTTC	CASSLLGGETQYF
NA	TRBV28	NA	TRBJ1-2	TGTGCCAGCAGTACTATCACAAGGGGGAAGGGCTACACCTTC	CASSTITRGKGYTF
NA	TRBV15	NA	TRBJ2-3	TGTGCCACCAGCAGAGGAGAGAATACGCAGTATTTT	CATSRGENTQYF
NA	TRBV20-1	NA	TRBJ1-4	TGCAGTGCTAGACGGGAAAAACTGTTTTTT	CSARREKLFF
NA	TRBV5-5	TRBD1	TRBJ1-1	TGTGCCAGCAGCTTGCTACAGGGGCCGAACACTGAAGCTTTCTTT	CASSLLQGPNTEAFF
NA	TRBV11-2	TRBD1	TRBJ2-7	TGTGCCAGCAGTCTTGACAGGGGCGACGAGCAGTACTTC	CASSLDRGDEQYF
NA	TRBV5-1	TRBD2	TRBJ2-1	TGCGCCAGCAGCTGGGGACTAGCGGGAGGACTCTTTGAGCAGTTCTTC	CASSWGLAGGLFEQFF
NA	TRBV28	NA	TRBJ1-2	TGTGCCAGCGGAAGGGGGGGAGGCTACACCTTC	CASGRGGGYTF
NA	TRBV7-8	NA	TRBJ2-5	TGTGCCAGCAGCTTAGGGTCGACAGAGTACCAAGAGACCCAGTACTTC	CASSLGSTEYQETQYF
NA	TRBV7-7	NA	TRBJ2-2	TGTGCCGTGGGCGGGACGAACACCGGGGAGCTGTTTTTT	CAVGGTNTGELFF
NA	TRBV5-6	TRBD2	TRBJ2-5	TGTGCCAGCAGCTTGGTTCGGGACTATCAGACGGGAGAGACCCAGTACTTC	CASSLVRDYQTGETQYF
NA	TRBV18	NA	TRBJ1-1	TGTGCCAGCTCACCAAACAGGGACACTGAAGCTTTCTTT	CASSPNRDTEAFF
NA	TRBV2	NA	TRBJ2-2	TGTGCCAGCATCCTTAGCGGATGGAACACCGGGGAGCTGTTTTTT	CASILSGWNTGELFF
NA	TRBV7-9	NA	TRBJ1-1	TGTGCCGCCCAGACAGAGCTGAACACTGAAGCTTTCTTT	CAAQTELNTEAFF
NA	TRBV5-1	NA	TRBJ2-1	TGCGCCAGCAGCTCGGGGACATCGCATGAGCAGTTCTTC	CASSSGTSHEQFF
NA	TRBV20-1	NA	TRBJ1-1	TGCAGTGTCAGGGGCGACACTGAAGCTTTCTTT	CSVRGDTEAFF
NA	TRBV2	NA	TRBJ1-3	TGTGCCAGCAGTGAAGATCTCCTTTCTGGAAACACCATATATTTT	CASSEDLLSGNTIYF
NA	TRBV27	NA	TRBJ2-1	TGTGCCAGCAGTATCGGACTGGGGGCTTCGATAAATGAGCAGTTCTTC	CASSIGLGASINEQFF
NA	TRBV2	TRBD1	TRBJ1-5	TGTGCCAGCGGGGGACAGTCATATAGCAATCAGCCCCAGCATTTT	CASGGQSYSNQPQHF
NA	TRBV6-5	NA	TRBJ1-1	TGTGCCAGCAGCCGCCGGGTGTCGAACACTGAAGCTTTCTTT	CASSRRVSNTEAFF
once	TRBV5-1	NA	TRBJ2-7	TGCGCCAGCAGCTCAGGGGCCTACGAGCAGTACTTC	CASSSGAYEQYF
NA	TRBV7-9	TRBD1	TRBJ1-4	TGTGCCAGCAGTCAAGACAGGGGGCAAAATGAAAAACTGTTTTTT	CASSQDRGQNEKLFF
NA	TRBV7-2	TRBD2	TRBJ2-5	TGTGCCAGCAGCTTACGACCGGGAGGTGAGACCCAGTACTTC	CASSLRPGGETQYF
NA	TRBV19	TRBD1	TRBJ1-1	TGTGCCAGTAGCACAGGGGGAGGCACTGAAGCTTTCTTT	CASSTGGGTEAFF
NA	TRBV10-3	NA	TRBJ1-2	TGTGCCATCAACGAGGGAAGTCCCAACTATGGCTACACCTTC	CAINEGSPNYGYTF
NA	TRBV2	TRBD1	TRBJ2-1	TGTGCCAGCAGCCGGGGAGGACAGGGAAATAGAAATGAGCAGTTCTTC	CASSRGGQGNRNEQFF
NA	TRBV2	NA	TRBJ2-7	TGTGCCAGCAGGGCTGACAGGCGCCCGAGCTACGAGCAGTACTTC	CASRADRRPSYEQYF
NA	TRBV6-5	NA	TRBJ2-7	TGTGCCAGCAGTTACTCTGGAGATTACGAGCAGTACTTC	CASSYSGDYEQYF
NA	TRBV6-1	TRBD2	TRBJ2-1	TGTGCCAGCAATAATGGACTAGCGGGCTACAATGAGCAGTTCTTC	CASNNGLAGYNEQFF
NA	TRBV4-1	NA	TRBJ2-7	TGCGCCAGCAGCCAAGATCTCGCGGGATCGGGCGAGCAGTACTTC	CASSQDLAGSGEQYF
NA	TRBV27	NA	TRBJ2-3	TGTGCCAGCAGTTTTGATAGTCAGGGCACAGATACGCAGTATTTT	CASSFDSQGTDTQYF
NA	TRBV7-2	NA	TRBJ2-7	TGTGCCAGCAGCTTAGTTAGGGGCGTCTACGAGCAGTACTTC	CASSLVRGVYEQYF
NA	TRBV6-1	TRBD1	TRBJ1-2	TGTGCCAGCAGGGAGGACAGGGTACCTTATGGCTACACCTTC	CASREDRVPYGYTF
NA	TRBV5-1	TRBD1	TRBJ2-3	TGCGCCAGCAGCTCCCAGGGGGCTCTGAGCACAGATACGCAGTATTTT	CASSSQGALSTDTQYF
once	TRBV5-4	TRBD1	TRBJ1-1	TGTGCCAGTAGCCCTGGCTGGACAGGGGGCACTGAAGCTTTCTTT	CASSPGWTGGTEAFF
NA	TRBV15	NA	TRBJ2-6	TGTGCCACCAGCAGAGATGCGGGATCTGGGGCCAACGTCCTGACTTTC	CATSRDAGSGANVLTF
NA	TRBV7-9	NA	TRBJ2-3	TGTGCCAGCAGCGGGCCCGAGGATACGCAGTATTTT	CASSGPEDTQYF